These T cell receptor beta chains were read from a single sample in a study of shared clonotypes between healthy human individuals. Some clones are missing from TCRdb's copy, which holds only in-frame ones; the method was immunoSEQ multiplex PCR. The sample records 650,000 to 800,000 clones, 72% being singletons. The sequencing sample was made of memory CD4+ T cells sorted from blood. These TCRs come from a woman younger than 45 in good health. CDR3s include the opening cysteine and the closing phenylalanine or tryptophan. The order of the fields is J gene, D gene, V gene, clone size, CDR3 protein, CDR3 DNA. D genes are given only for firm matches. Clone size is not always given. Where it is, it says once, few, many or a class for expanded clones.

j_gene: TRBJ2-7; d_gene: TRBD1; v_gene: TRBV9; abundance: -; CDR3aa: CASSVQGDEQYF; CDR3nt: TGTGCCAGCAGCGTACAGGGGGACGAGCAGTACTTC
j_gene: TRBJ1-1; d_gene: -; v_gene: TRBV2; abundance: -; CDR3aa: CASNRDIENTEAFF; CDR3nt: TGTGCCAGCAATAGGGACATCGAGAACACTGAAGCTTTCTTT
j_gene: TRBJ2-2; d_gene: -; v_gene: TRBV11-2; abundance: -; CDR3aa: CASSPPEATGELFF; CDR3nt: TGTGCCAGCAGCCCCCCGGAAGCCACCGGGGAGCTGTTTTTT
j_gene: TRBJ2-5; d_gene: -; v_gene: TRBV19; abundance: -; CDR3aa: CASSFSYQETQYF; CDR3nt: TGTGCCAGTAGTTTCTCTTACCAAGAGACCCAGTACTTC
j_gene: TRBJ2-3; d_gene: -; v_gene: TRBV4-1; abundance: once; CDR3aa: CASSRAGAPDTQYF; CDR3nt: TGCGCCAGCAGCCGAGCAGGGGCCCCAGATACGCAGTATTTT
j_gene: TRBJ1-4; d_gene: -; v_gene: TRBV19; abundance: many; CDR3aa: CASTLGGEKLFF; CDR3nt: TGTGCCAGTACCTTGGGCGGTGAAAAACTGTTTTTT
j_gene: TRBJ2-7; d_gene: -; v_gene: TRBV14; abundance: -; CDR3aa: CASSQRTVSYEQYF; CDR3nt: TGTGCCAGCAGCCAAAGAACAGTCAGCTACGAGCAGTACTTC
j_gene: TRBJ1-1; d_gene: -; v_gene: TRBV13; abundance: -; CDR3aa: CASSLGLSLAPQGEAFF; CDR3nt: TGTGCCAGCAGCTTAGGCCTAAGTCTCGCCCCCCAGGGTGAAGCTTTCTTT
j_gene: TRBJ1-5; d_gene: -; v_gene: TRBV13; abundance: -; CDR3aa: CASSRGKGIGDQPQHF; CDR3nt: TGTGCCAGCTCCAGAGGGAAGGGGATCGGAGACCAGCCCCAGCATTTT
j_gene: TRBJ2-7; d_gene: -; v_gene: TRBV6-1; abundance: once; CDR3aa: CASSEIWVGEQYF; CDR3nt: TGTGCCAGCAGTGAAATCTGGGTCGGCGAGCAGTACTTC
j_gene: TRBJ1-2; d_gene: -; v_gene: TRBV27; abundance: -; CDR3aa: CASSSDRAYGYTF; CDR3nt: TGTGCCAGCAGTTCGGACAGAGCCTATGGCTACACCTTC
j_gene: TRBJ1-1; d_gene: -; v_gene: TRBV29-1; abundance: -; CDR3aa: CSGREGPTGTEAFF; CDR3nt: TGCAGCGGGCGAGAGGGACCCACGGGGACTGAAGCTTTCTTT
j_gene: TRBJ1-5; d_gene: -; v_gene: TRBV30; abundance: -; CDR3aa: CAWSAAGDALYSNQPQHF; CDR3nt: TGTGCCTGGAGTGCGGCGGGGGATGCCCTTTATAGCAATCAGCCCCAGCATTTT
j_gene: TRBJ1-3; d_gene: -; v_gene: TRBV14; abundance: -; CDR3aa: CASSRGGGSSGNTIYF; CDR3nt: TGTGCCAGCAGCAGAGGTGGGGGCAGCTCTGGAAACACCATATATTTT
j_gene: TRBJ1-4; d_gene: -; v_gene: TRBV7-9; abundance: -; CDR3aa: CASSLGGVNEKLFF; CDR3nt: TGTGCCAGCAGCTTAGGAGGGGTTAATGAAAAACTGTTTTTT
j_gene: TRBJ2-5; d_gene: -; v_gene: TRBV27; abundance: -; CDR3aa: CASSLRQETQYF; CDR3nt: TGTGCCAGCAGTTTGCGGCAAGAGACCCAGTACTTC
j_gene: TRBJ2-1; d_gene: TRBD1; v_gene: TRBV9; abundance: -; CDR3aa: CASSVVVGTGYNEQFF; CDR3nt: TGTGCCAGCAGCGTGGTTGTCGGGACAGGGTACAATGAGCAGTTCTTC
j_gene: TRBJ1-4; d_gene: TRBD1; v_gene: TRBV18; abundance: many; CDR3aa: CASSPGQGSEKLFF; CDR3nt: TGTGCCAGCTCACCTGGACAGGGGTCCGAAAAACTGTTTTTT
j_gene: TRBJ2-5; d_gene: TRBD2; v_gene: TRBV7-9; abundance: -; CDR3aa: CASISGLAGGLPETQYF; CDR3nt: TGTGCCAGCATCTCCGGACTAGCGGGAGGCCTGCCGGAGACCCAGTACTTC
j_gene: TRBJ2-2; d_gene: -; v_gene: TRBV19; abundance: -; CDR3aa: CASSIRARNTGELFF; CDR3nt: TGTGCCAGTAGTATTAGGGCAAGGAACACCGGGGAGCTGTTTTTT
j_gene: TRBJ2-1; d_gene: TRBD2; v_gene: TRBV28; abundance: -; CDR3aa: CASSRQNIAGGGNEQFF; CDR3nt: TGTGCCAGCAGCCGCCAGAACATAGCGGGAGGTGGGAATGAGCAGTTCTTC
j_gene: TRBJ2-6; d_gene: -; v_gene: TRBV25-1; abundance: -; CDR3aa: CASRRNGGAGANVLTF; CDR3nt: TGTGCCAGCAGGAGAAACGGGGGTGCTGGGGCCAACGTCCTGACTTTC
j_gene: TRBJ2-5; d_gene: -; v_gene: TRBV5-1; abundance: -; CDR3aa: CASSLGWGRWGETQYF; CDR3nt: TGCGCCAGCAGCTTGGGATGGGGCAGGTGGGGAGAGACCCAGTACTTC
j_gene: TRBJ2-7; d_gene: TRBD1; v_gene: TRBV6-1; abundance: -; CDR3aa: CASSDGTAPYEQYF; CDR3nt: TGTGCCAGCAGTGATGGGACAGCACCCTACGAGCAGTACTTC
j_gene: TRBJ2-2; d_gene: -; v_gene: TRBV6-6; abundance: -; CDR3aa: CASKGPTNTGELFF; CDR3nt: TGTGCCAGCAAGGGACCGACGAACACCGGGGAGCTGTTTTTT
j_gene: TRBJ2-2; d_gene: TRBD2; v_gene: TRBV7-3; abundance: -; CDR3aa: CASGASGGELFF; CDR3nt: TGTGCCAGCGGGGCTAGCGGCGGGGAGCTGTTTTTT
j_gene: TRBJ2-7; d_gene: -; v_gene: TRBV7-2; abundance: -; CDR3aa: CASSFGDDSYEQYF; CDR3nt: TGTGCCAGCAGCTTTGGGGACGACTCCTACGAGCAGTACTTC
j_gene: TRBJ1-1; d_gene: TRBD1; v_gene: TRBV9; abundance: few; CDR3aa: CASSDRQGANTEAFF; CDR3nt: TGTGCCAGCAGCGACCGACAGGGGGCTAACACTGAAGCTTTCTTT
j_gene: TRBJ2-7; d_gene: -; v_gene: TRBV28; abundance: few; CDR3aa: CASSSSGQRAAYEQYF; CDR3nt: TGTGCCAGCAGTTCATCGGGGCAGCGGGCAGCCTACGAGCAGTACTTC
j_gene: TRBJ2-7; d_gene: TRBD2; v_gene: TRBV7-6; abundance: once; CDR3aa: CASSPQGLVGEQYF; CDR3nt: TGTGCCAGCAGCCCGCAGGGACTAGTAGGCGAGCAGTACTTC
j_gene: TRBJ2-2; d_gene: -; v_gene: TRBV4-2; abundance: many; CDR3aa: CASSHEQGNTGELFF; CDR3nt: TGTGCCAGCAGCCACGAACAGGGGAACACCGGGGAGCTGTTTTTT
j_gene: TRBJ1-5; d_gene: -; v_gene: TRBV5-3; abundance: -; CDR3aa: CARSLKGSENQPQHF; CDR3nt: TGTGCCAGAAGCTTGAAGGGGAGCGAGAATCAGCCCCAGCATTTT